This T cell receptor (beta chain) was captured by sequencing in a study of blood T cell repertoires in COVID-19. The method was immunoSEQ multiplex PCR; TCRdb's version includes in-frame clones alone and lacks a portion of them. The repertoire holds some 110,000 clones, with 84% as singletons. The sequence was obtained from a young woman who had recovered from COVID-19. The sample comprised PBMCs or T cells enriched from blood (not recorded which).

CDR3 sequence reads: CASSLIAEGYNEQFF. DNA for the CDR3: TGCGCCAGCAGCTTGATAGCGGAGGGGTACAATGAGCAGTTCTTC. The chain uses TRBV5-1 and TRBJ2-1; D possibly corresponds to TRBD2 (6 bases). The CDR3 runs 15 residues. Trimming removed 1 base at V and 4 bases at J, with 12 bases between. Per the germline V gene, CDR1 is SGHRS and CDR2 is YFSETQ.